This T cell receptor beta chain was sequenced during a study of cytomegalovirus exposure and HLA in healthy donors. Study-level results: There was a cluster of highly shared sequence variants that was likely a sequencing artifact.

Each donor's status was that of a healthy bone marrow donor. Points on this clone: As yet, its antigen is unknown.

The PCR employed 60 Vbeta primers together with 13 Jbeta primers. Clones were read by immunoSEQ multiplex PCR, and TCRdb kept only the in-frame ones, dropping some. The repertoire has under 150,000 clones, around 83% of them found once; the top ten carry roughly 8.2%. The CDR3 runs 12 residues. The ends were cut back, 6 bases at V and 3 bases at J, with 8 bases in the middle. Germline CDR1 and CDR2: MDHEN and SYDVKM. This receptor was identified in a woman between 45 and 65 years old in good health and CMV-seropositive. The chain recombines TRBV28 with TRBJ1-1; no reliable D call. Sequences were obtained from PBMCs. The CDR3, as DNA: TGTGCCAGCAGGCAGGTTCACACTGAAGCTTTCTTT. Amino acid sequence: CASRQVHTEAFF.